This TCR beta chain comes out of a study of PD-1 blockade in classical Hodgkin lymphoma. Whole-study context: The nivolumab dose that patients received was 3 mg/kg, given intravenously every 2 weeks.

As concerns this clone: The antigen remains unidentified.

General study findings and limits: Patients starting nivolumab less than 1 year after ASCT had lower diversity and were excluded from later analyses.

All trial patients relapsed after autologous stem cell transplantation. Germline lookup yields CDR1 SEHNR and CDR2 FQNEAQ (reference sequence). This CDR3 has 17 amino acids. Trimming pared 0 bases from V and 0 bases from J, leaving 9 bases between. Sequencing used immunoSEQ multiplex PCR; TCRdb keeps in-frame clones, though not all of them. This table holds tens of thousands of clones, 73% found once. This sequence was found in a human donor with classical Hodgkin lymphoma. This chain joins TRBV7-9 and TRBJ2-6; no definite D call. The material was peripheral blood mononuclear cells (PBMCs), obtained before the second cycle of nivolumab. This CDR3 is CASSLAQSSSGANVLTF. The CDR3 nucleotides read TGTGCCAGCAGCTTAGCACAGTCTTCCTCTGGGGCCAACGTCCTGACTTTC.